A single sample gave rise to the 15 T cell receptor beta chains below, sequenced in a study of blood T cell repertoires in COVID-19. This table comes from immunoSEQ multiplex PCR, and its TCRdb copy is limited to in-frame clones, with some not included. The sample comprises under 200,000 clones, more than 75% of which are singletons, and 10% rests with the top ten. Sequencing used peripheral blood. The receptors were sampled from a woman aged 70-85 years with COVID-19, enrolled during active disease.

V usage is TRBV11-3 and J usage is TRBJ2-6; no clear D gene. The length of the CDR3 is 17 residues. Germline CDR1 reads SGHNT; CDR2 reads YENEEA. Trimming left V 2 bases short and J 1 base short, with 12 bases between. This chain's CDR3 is CASSLNHQSSGANVLTF. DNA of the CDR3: TGTGCCAGCAGCTTAAATCACCAGTCGTCTGGGGCCAACGTCCTGACTTTC.

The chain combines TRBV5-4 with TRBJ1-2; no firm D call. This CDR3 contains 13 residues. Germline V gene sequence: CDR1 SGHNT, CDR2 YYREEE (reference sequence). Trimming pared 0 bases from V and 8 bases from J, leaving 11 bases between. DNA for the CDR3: TGTGCCAGCAGCTTGGAACCGGGAGGAGGCTACACCTTC. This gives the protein CASSLEPGGGYTF.

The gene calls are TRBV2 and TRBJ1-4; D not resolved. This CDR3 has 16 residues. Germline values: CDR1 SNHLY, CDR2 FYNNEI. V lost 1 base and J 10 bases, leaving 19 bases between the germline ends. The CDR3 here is CASSEGGRTGIPKLFF. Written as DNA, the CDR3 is TGTGCCAGCAGTGAAGGTGGGAGAACTGGAATCCCAAAACTGTTTTTT.

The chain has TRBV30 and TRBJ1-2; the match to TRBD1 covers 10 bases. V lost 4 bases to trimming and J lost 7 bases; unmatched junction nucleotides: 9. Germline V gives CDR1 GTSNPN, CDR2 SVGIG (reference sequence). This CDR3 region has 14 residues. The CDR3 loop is CAWTQTGGLGGYTF. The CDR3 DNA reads TGTGCCTGGACCCAGACAGGGGGCCTCGGTGGCTACACCTTC. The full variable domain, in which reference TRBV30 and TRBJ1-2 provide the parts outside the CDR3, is SQTIHQWPATLVQPVGSPLSLECTVEGTSNPNLYWYRQAAGRGLQLLFYSVGIGQISSEVPQNLSASRPQDRQFILSSKKLLLSDSGFYLCAWTQTGGLGGYTFGSGTRLTVV.

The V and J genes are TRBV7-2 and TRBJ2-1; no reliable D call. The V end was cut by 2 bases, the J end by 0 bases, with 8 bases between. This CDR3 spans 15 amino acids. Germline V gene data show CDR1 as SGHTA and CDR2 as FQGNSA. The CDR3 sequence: CASSLTGNSYNEQFF. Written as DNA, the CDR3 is TGTGCCAGCAGCTTAACGGGTAACTCCTACAATGAGCAGTTCTTC.

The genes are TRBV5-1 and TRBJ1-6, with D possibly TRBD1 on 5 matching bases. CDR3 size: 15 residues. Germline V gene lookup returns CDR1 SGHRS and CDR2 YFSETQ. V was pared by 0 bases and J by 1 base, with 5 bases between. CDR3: CASSLEGSYNSPLHF. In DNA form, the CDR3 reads TGCGCCAGCAGCTTGGAGGGGTCCTATAATTCACCCCTCCACTTT.

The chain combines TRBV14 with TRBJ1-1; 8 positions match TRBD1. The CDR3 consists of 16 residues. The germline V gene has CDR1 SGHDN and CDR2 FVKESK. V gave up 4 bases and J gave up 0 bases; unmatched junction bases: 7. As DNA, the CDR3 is TGTGCCAGCAGCCCCAACAGGGGGAATTTGAACACTGAAGCTTTCTTT. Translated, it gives CASSPNRGNLNTEAFF.

Here the CDR3 DNA reads TGTGCCAGCTCACCGACTAGCGGGGGTTTCCAAGAGACCCAGTACTTC. It is translated as CASSPTSGGFQETQYF. The V and J genes are TRBV18 and TRBJ2-5, with 12 nucleotides matching TRBD2. CDR1 and CDR2 (germline): KGHSH, LQKENI. This CDR3 has 16 residues. J was trimmed by 1 base and V by 3 bases; bases with no gene match: 3.

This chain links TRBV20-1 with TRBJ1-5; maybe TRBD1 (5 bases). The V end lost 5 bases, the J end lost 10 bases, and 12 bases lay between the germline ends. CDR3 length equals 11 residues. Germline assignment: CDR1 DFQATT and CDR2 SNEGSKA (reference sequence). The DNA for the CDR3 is TGCAGTGCTGGGGGGGACCGACCCCAGCATTTT. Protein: CSAGGDRPQHF.

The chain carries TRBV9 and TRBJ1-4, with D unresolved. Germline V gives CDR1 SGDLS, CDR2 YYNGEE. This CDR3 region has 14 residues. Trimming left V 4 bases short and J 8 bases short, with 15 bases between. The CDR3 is CASSLGYSGEKLFF. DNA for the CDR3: TGTGCCAGCAGCCTGGGCTATAGTGGAGAAAAACTGTTTTTT.

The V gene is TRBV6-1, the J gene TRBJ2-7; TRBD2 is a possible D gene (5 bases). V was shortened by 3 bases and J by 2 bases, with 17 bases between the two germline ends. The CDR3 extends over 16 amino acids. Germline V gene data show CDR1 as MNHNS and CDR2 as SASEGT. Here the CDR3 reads CASSDYSARGTYEQYF. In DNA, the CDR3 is TGTGCCAGCAGTGACTACTCGGCTAGAGGGACCTACGAGCAGTACTTC.

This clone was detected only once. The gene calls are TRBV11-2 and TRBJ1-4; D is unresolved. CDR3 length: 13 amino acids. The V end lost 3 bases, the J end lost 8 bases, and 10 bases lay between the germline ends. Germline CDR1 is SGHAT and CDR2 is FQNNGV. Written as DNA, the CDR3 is TGTGCCAGCAGCTTCGGGGAAGGAGAAAAACTGTTTTTT. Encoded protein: CASSFGEGEKLFF.

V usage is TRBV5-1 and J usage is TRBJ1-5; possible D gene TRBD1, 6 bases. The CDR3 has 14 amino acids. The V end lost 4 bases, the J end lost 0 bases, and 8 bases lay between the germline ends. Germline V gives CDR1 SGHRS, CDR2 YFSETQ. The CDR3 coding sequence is TGCGCCAGCAGCGCGGACAGTAGCAATCAGCCCCAGCATTTT. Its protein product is CASSADSSNQPQHF. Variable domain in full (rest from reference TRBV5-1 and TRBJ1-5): KAGVTQTPRYLIKTRGQQVTLSCSPISGHRSVSWYQQTPGQGLQFLFEYFSETQRNKGNFPGRFSGRQFSNSRSEMNVSTLELGDSALYLCASSADSSNQPQHFGDGTRLSIL.

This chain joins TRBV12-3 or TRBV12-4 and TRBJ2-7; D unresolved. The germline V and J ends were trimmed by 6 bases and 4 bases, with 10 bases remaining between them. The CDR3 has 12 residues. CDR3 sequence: CASRSGGYEQYF. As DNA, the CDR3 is TGTGCCAGCAGATCGGGTGGGTACGAGCAGTACTTC.

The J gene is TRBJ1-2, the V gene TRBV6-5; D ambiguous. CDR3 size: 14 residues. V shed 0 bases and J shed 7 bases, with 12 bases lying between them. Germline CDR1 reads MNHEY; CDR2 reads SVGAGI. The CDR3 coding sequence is TGTGCCAGCAGTTACTCGGGGAGGGAGTCTGGCTACACCTTC. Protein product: CASSYSGRESGYTF.